A single sample is the source of the 9 T cell receptor beta chains below, sequenced in a study of blood T cells in healthy people across ages. Sample-barcoded 5' priming and a J-beta primer mix drove a second PCR of roughly 6 to 12 cycles. TCRdb processed the 5' RACE reads anew with MiXCR; each CDR3 protein has one entry. The sample includes around 700,000 distinct CDR3 sequences, about 25% of them seen just once. The same sample was also used in a study of T cells of mothers and their children.

The sample comprised blood. These receptors came from a boy aged 5-17 years in good health.

In this sample, this clonotype turned up once. V gene TRBV3-1 combines with J gene TRBJ2-1, with 9 positions matching TRBD2. CDR1 LGHDT and CDR2 YNNKEL come from the germline V gene (reference sequence). V gave up 0 bases and J gave up 7 bases; unmatched junction bases: 4. This CDR3 has 15 residues. In DNA form, the CDR3 reads TGTGCCAGCAGCCAAGAGTTAACTAGCGGGAATGAGCAGTTCTTC. This gives the protein CASSQELTSGNEQFF.

This clonotype was detected a few times. The chain links TRBV2 to TRBJ1-1, with D unclear. Trimming cost V 4 bases and J 3 bases, with 12 bases left between them. The CDR3 covers 14 residues. CDR1 is SNHLY, CDR2 FYNNEI, per germline. CDR3 coding DNA: TGTGCCAGCAGTGCCAGAGTTAGCTACACTGAAGCTTTCTTT. Translation: CASSARVSYTEAFF. Full variable domain (rest looked up from reference TRBV2 and TRBJ1-1): EPEVTQTPSHQVTQMGQEVILRCVPISNHLYFYWYRQILGQKVEFLVSFYNNEISEKSEIFDDQFSVERPDGSNFTLKIRSTKLEDSAMYFCASSARVSYTEAFFGQGTRLTVV.

This clonotype was found once. This rearrangement joins TRBV5-1 to TRBJ2-1, with D unclear. CDR1 and CDR2 (germline): SGHRS, YFSETQ. Trimming removed 0 bases from V and 5 bases from J, with 9 bases in between. The CDR3 covers 14 residues. In DNA, the CDR3 is TGCGCCAGCAGCTTGGGTAGTTCCGACAATGAGCAGTTCTTC. Encoded protein: CASSLGSSDNEQFF.

The chain employs TRBV7-9 and TRBJ1-1; weak D call: TRBD1 (5 bases). This CDR3 contains 16 residues. V lost 6 bases, J lost 5 bases, and 22 bases lay in between. Germline V gene sequence: CDR1 SEHNR, CDR2 FQNEAQ (reference sequence). The CDR3 is CASRWGNGGKETEAFF. The CDR3 DNA reads as TGTGCCAGCAGATGGGGGAACGGAGGTAAGGAGACTGAAGCTTTCTTT.

A few counts support this clonotype. J is TRBJ2-5 and V is TRBV20-1; D is ambiguous. Trimming took off 5 bases at V and 0 bases at J, with 16 bases between the two ends. The germline V gene has CDR1 DFQATT and CDR2 SNEGSKA (reference sequence). The CDR3 runs 15 residues. The CDR3 loop reads CSAALGGTYQETQYF. As DNA, the CDR3 is TGCAGTGCTGCTCTGGGCGGAACTTACCAAGAGACCCAGTACTTC.

V is TRBV29-1 and J is TRBJ2-1, with 8 bases aligning to TRBD1. After removal of 1 base from V and 8 bases from J, the junction contained 1 base not matched to a gene. Per germline, CDR1 SQVTM and CDR2 ANQGSEA. The CDR3 length is 12 residues. The CDR3 coding sequence is TGCAGCGTTGAAGCGACAGGGGATGAGCAGTTCTTC. This codes for CSVEATGDEQFF.

The V call is TRBV11-2, the J call TRBJ1-3; 8 bases agree with TRBD1. The CDR3 sequence is 20 residues long. V lost 3 bases, J lost 0 bases, and 16 bases stayed unmatched. The germline CDR1 and CDR2 sequences are SGHAT and FQNNGV. The CDR3 spells CASSFRSAGGIGRSGNTIYF. CDR3 sequence (DNA): TGTGCCAGCAGCTTTAGGTCGGCAGGGGGCATCGGACGCTCTGGAAACACCATATATTTT.

This clonotype has just a few counts. The chain recombines TRBV20-1 with TRBJ2-3; 8 positions agree with TRBD2. The CDR3 covers 15 residues. V trimming: 8 bases; J trimming: 1 base; junction bases outside the gene matches: 11. Germline lookup yields CDR1 DFQATT and CDR2 SNEGSKA (reference sequence). CDR3 loop: CSTSIAGLRTDTQYF. The CDR3 coding sequence is TGCAGTACCTCTATAGCGGGATTACGCACAGATACGCAGTATTTT.

The V call is TRBV7-2, the J call TRBJ2-5; D perhaps matches TRBD2 (6 bases). The germline V gene has CDR1 SGHTA and CDR2 FQGNSA. The CDR3 spans 15 residues. V was clipped by 6 bases and J by 11 bases, with 25 bases between them. In nucleotides, the CDR3 is TGTGCCAGCAGTTTAAGAGTTCGGGACTCTTCTGAGCAGTACTTC. It yields the protein CASSLRVRDSSEQYF.